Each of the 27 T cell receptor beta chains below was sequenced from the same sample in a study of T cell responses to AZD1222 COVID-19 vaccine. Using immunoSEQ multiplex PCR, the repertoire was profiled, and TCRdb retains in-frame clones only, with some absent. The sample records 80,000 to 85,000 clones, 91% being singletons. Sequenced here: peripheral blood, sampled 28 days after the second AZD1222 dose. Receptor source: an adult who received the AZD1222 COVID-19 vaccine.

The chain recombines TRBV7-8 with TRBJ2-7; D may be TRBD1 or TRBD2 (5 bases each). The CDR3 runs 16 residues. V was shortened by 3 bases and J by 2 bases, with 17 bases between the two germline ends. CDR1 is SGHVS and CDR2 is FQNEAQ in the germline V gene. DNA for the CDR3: TGTGCCAGCAGCTTGTCGGGGCAACCCAGGGCCTACGAGCAGTACTTC. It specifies CASSLSGQPRAYEQYF. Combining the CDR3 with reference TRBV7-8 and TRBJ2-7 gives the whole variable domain GAGVSQSPRYKVAKRGQDVALRCDPISGHVSLFWYQQALGQGPEFLTYFQNEAQLDKSGLPSDRFFAERPEGSVSTLKIQRTQQEDSAVYLCASSLSGQPRAYEQYFGPGTRLTVT.

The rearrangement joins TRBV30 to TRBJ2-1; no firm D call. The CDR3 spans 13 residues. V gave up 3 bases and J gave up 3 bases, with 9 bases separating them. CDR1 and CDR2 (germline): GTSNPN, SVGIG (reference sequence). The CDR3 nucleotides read TGTGCCTGGAGCTACAGAGTCTACAATGAGCAGTTCTTC. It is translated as CAWSYRVYNEQFF.

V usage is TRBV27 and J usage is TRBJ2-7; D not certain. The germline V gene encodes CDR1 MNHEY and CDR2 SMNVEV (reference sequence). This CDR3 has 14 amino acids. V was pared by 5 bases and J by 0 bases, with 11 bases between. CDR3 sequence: CASSRESFSYEQYF. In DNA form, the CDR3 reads TGTGCCAGCAGTCGCGAATCCTTCTCCTACGAGCAGTACTTC.

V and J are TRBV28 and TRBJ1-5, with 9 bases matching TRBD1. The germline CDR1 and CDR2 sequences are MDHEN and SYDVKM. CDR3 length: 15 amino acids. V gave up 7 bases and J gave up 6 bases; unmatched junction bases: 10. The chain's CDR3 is CASTRRGTGSQPQHF. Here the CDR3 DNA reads TGTGCCAGCACTCGCAGAGGGACAGGGAGTCAGCCCCAGCATTTT.

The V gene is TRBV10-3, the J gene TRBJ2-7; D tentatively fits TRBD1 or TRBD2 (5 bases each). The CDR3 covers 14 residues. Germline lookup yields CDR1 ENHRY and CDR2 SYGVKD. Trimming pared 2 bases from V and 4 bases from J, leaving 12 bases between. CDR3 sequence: CAISERGLGYEQYF. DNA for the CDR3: TGTGCCATCAGTGAGCGGGGCCTAGGTTACGAGCAGTACTTC.

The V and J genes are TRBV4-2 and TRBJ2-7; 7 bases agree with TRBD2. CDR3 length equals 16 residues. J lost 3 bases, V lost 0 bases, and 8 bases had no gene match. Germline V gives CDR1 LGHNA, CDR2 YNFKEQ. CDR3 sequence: CASSQEAGTTDYEQYF. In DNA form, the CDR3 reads TGTGCCAGCAGCCAAGAGGCCGGGACTACGGACTACGAGCAGTACTTC.

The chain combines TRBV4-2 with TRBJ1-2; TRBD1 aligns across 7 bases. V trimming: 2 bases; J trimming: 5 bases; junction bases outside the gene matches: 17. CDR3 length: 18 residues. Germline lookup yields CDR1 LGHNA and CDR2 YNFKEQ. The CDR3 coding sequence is TGTGCCAGCAGCCAACCCCAAGAGAGGGGACAGAACGGATATGGCTACACCTTC. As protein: CASSQPQERGQNGYGYTF.

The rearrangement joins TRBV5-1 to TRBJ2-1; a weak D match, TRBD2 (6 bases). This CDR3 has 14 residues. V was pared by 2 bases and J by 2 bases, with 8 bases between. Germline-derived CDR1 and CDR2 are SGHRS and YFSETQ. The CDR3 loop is CASSFSGTYNEQFF. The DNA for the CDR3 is TGCGCCAGCAGCTTTAGCGGAACCTACAATGAGCAGTTCTTC.

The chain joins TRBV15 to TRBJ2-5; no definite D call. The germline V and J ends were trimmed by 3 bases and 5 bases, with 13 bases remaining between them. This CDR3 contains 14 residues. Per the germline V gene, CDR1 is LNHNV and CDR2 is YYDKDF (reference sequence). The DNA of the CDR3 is TGTGCCACCAGCAGCAACCCCCCTTCGGAGACCCAGTACTTC. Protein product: CATSSNPPSETQYF.

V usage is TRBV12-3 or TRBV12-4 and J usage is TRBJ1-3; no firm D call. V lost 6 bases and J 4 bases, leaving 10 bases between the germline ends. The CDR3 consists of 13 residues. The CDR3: CASRLGEGNTIYF. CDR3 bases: TGTGCCAGCAGGCTGGGAGAGGGAAACACCATATATTTT.

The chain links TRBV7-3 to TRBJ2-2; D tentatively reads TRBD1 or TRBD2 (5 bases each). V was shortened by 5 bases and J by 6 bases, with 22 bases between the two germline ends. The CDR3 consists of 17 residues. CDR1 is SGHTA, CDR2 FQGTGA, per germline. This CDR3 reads CASSQLGVQGAAGELFF. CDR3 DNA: TGTGCCAGCAGCCAGTTGGGGGTTCAGGGAGCCGCCGGGGAGCTGTTTTTT.

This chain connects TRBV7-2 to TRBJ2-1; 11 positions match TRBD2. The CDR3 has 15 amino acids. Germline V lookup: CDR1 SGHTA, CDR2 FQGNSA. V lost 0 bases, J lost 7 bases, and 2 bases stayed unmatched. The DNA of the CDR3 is TGTGCCAGCAGCTTAGCCGGGACTAGCGGAAATGAGCAGTTCTTC. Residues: CASSLAGTSGNEQFF.

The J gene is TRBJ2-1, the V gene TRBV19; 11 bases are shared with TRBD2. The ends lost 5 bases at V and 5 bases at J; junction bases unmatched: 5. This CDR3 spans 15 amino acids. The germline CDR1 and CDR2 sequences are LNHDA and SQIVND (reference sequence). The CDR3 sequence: CASSPSGRFNNEQFF. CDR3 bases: TGTGCCAGTAGTCCTAGCGGGAGGTTTAACAATGAGCAGTTCTTC.

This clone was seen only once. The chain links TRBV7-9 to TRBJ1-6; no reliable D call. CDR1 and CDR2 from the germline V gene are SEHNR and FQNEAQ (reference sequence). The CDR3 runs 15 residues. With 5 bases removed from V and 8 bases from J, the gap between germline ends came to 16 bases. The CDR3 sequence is CASSPSPGSDSPLHF. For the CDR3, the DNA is TGTGCCAGCAGCCCTAGCCCGGGGTCGGATTCACCCCTCCACTTT.

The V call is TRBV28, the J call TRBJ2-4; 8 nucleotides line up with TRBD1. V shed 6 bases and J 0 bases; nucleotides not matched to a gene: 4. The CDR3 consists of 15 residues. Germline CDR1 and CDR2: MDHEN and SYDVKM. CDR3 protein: CASRGQGLAKNIQYF. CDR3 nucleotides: TGTGCCAGCAGAGGACAGGGACTAGCCAAAAACATTCAGTACTTC. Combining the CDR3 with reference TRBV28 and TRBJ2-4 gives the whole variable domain DVKVTQSSRYLVKRTGEKVFLECVQDMDHENMFWYRQDPGLGLRLIYFSYDVKMKEKGDIPEGYSVSREKKERFSLILESASTNQTSMYLCASRGQGLAKNIQYFGAGTRLSVL.

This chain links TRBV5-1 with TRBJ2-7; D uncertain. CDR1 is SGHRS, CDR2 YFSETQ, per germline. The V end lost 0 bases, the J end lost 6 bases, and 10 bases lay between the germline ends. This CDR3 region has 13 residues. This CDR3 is CASSLDWGSEQYF. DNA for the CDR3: TGCGCCAGCAGCTTGGATTGGGGATCCGAGCAGTACTTC.

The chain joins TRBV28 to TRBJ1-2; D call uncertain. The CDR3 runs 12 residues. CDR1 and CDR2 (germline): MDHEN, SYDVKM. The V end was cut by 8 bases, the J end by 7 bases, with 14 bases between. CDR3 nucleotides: TGTGCCAGCGGCTCCCCAGCGAGTGGCTACACCTTC. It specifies CASGSPASGYTF.

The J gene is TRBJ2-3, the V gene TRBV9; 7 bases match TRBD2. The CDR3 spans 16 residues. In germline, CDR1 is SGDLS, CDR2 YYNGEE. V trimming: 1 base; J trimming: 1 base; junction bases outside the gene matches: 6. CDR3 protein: CASSVRWGGGTDTQYF. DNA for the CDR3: TGTGCCAGCAGCGTAAGGTGGGGAGGGGGCACAGATACGCAGTATTTT.

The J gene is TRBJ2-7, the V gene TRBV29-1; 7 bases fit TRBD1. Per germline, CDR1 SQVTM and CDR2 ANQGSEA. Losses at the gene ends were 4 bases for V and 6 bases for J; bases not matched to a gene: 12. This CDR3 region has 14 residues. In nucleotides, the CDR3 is TGCAGCGTTGCCAGGACAGGCCGCTCGGGCGAGCAGTACTTC. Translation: CSVARTGRSGEQYF.

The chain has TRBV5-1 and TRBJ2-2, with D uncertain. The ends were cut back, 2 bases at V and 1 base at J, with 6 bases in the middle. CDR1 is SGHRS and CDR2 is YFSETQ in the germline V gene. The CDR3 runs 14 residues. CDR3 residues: CASSFSENTGELFF. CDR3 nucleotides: TGCGCCAGCAGCTTCAGCGAGAACACCGGGGAGCTGTTTTTT.

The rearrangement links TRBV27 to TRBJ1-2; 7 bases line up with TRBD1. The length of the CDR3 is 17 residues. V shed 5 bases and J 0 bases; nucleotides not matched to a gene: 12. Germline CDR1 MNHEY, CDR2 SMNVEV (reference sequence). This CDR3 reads CASSTDRDSSSNYGYTF. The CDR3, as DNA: TGTGCCAGCAGTACCGATAGGGACAGTTCCTCTAACTATGGCTACACCTTC.

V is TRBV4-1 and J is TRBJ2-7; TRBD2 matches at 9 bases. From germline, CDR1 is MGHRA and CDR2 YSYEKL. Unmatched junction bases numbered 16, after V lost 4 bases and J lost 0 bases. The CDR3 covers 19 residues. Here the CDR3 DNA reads TGCGCCAGCAGCCTTGGACCTGGAGCGGGAGGAAGTAGCTCCTACGAGCAGTACTTC. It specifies CASSLGPGAGGSSSYEQYF.

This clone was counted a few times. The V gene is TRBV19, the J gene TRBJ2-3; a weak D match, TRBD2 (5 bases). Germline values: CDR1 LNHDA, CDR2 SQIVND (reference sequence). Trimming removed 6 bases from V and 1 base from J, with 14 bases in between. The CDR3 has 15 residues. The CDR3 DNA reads TGTGCCAGTAGCAGCCCCCCCGGGGGCACAGATACGCAGTATTTT. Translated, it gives CASSSPPGGTDTQYF.

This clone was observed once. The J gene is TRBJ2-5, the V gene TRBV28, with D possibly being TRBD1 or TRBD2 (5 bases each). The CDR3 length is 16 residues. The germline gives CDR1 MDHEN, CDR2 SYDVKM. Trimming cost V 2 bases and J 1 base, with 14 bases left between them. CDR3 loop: CASSLISGTGQETQYF. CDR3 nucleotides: TGTGCCAGCAGTTTAATCTCAGGGACGGGCCAAGAGACCCAGTACTTC.

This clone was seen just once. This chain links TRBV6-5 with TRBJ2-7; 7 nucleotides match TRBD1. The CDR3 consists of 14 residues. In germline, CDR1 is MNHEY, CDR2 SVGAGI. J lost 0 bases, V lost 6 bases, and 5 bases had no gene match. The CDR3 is CASSQQGISYEQYF. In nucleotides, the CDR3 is TGTGCCAGCAGCCAACAGGGGATCTCCTACGAGCAGTACTTC.

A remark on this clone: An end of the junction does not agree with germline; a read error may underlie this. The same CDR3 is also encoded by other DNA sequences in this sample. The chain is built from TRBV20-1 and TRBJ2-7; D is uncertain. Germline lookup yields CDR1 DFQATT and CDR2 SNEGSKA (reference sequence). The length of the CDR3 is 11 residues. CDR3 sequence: CSARDLYEQYF. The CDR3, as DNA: TGCAGTGCCAGAGACCTCTACGAGCAGTACTTC.

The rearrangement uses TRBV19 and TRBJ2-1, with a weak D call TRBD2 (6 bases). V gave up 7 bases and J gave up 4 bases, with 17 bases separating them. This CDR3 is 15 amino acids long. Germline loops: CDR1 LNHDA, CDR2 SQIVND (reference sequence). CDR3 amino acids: CASTQGQGLYNEQFF. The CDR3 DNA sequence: TGTGCCAGTACCCAGGGTCAGGGACTTTACAATGAGCAGTTCTTC.